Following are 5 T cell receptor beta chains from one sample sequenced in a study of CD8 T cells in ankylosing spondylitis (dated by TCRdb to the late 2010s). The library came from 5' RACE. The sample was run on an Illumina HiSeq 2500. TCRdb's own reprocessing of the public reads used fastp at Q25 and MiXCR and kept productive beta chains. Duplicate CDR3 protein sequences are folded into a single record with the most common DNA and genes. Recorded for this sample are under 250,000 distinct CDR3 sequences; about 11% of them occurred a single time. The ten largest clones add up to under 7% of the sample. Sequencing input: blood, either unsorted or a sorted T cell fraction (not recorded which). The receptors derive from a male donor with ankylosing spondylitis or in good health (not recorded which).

CDR3 coding DNA: TGCGCCAGCAGCTCAATCTGGGGACAGGAAGATGGCTACACCTTC. The encoded protein is CASSSIWGQEDGYTF. V and J are TRBV5-1 and TRBJ1-2; 8 nucleotides match TRBD1. The trim removed 3 bases at V and 6 bases at J, leaving 10 bases unmatched. The germline V gene encodes CDR1 SGHRS and CDR2 YFSETQ. The CDR3 spans 15 residues.

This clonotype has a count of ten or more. The DNA for the CDR3 is TGTGCCACCACCACCGACACCGGGGAGCTGTTTTTT. It encodes CATTTDTGELFF. V usage is TRBV24-1 and J usage is TRBJ2-2; no clear D. Trimming removed 8 bases at V and 3 bases at J, with 6 bases between. Germline-derived CDR1 and CDR2 are KGHDR and SFDVKD. CDR3 length equals 12 residues.

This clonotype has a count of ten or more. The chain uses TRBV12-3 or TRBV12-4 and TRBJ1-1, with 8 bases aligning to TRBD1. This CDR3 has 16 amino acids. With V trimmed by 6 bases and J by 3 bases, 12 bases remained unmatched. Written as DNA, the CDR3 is TGTGCCAGCAGCCGACAGGGGTCGGAGTTACACACTGAAGCTTTCTTT. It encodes CASSRQGSELHTEAFF.

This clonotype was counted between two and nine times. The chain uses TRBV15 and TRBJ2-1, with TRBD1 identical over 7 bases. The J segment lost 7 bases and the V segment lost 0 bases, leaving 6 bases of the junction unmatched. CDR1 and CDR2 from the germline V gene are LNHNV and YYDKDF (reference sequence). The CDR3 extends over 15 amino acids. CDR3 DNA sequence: TGTGCCACCAGCAGAGATAGGGGGCTGGGGAATGAGCAGTTCTTC. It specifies CATSRDRGLGNEQFF.

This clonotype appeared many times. Written as DNA, the CDR3 is TGCAGTGCATCGGGACTAGCGGGGGAATACGAGCAGTACTTC. Translating gives CSASGLAGEYEQYF. The rearrangement uses TRBV20-1 and TRBJ2-7, with TRBD2 matching over 14 bases. This CDR3 region has 14 residues. Germline CDR1 reads DFQATT; CDR2 reads SNEGSKA (reference sequence). The V segment lost 6 bases and the J segment 4 bases; nucleotides outside the gene matches: 5.